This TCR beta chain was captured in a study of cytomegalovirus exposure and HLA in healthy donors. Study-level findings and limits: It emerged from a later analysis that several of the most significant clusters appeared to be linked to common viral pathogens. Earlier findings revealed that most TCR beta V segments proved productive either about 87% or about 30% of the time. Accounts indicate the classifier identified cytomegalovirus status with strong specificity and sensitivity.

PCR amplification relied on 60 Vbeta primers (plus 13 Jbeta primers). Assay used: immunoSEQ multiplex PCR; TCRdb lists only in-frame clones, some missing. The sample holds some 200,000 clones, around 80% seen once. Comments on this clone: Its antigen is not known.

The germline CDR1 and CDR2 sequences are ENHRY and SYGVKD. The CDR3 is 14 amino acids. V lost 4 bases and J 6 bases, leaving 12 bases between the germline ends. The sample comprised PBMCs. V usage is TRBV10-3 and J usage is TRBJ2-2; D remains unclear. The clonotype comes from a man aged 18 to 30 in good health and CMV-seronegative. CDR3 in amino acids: CAISVSSLSGELFF. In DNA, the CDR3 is TGTGCCATCAGTGTTAGTTCCCTATCCGGGGAGCTGTTTTTT.